This TCR beta chain was sequenced in a study of T cell repertoires in cytomegalovirus infection. MiXCR, applied by TCRdb to the reads, yields one record per CDR3 protein. The data show a few hundred thousand distinct CDR3 sequences, approximately 40% seen once. Findings and limits, study-wide: Using cumulative public TCR beta family frequency, the authors identified those who carried CMV together with the relevant HLA.

A note on this clonotype: The antigen is unknown.

This clonotype originated in a human donor in good health (CMV status not recorded). Some clones in this sample may be carry-over from other donors' samples. Sample: cultured PBMCs, taken from culture after CMV antigen stimulation.

The DNA for the CDR3 is TGTGCCAGCAGCTACCCCGGGACTAGCTACAATGAGCAGTTCTTC. It is translated as CASSYPGTSYNEQFF. V is TRBV7-2 and J is TRBJ2-1, with 8 bases identical to TRBD2. With 4 bases clipped from V and 3 bases from J, the junction kept 5 bases outside the gene matches. Germline CDR1 reads SGHTA; CDR2 reads FQGNSA. The CDR3 is 15 residues long.